Shown below are 9 T cell receptor beta chains from a single sample sequenced in a study of blood T cell repertoires in COVID-19 (dated by TCRdb to 2018 to 2021). The library was made by the immunoSEQ multiplex PCR assay. TCRdb retrieved this table from immuneACCESS and kept in-frame rearrangements only. Not all clones are present; in checked studies, unresolved V genes account for under half, and no reason is known for the remainder. Within this sample are about 460,000 clones, with 75% to 90% of them counted one time only. The ten biggest clones cover just over 8% of the sample. Material: PBMCs or T cells enriched from blood (not recorded which). These receptors were obtained from a woman in her sixties who had recovered from COVID-19.

The count of this clone is one. V is TRBV30 and J is TRBJ1-5, with a weak D call TRBD1 (5 bases). The CDR3 loop spans 13 amino acids. Deletions cut 1 base from V and 5 bases from J, with 9 bases between. CDR1 GTSNPN and CDR2 SVGIG come from the germline V gene (reference sequence). CDR3 loop: CAWSGQPYQPQHF. DNA for the CDR3: TGTGCCTGGAGTGGACAGCCCTATCAGCCCCAGCATTTT.

The gene calls are TRBV6-7 and TRBJ1-4, with D maybe TRBD1 (5 bases). TRBV6-7 falls under the ORF class, with uncertain function. The CDR3 is made up of 15 amino acids. Deletions cut 4 bases from V and 3 bases from J, with 12 bases between. The CDR3 loop is CASSSSGLANEKLFF. CDR3 sequence (DNA): TGTGCCAGCAGTTCATCAGGGCTGGCTAATGAAAAACTGTTTTTT.

The chain is built from TRBV11-2 and TRBJ1-1, with D possibly matching TRBD1 (6 bases). The V end was cut by 6 bases, the J end by 3 bases, with 29 bases between. Germline V gene data show CDR1 as SGHAT and CDR2 as FQNNGV. This CDR3 has 19 residues. Written as DNA, the CDR3 is TGTGCCAGCAGTTTGAGGACGGGGGGCGGAAGGTCCCAGGACACTGAAGCTTTCTTT. Its protein product is CASSLRTGGGRSQDTEAFF.

This clone was recorded only once. The rearrangement joins TRBV7-2 to TRBJ1-5, with 7 bases identical to TRBD1. There are 14 residues in the CDR3. The trim removed 1 base at V and 7 bases at J, leaving 4 bases unmatched. Germline lookup yields CDR1 SGHTA and CDR2 FQGNSA. CDR3 sequence reads: CASSLGTGVQPQHF. The DNA of the CDR3 is TGTGCCAGCAGCTTAGGTACAGGGGTCCAGCCCCAGCATTTT.

The rearrangement uses TRBV6-5 and TRBJ2-1, with 8 nucleotides matching TRBD1. The V gene's germline CDR1 is MNHEY and CDR2 SVGAGI. The V segment lost 7 bases and the J segment 5 bases; nucleotides outside the gene matches: 7. The CDR3 extends over 14 amino acids. The CDR3 DNA follows: TGTGCCAGCAACTTCAGGGGGCCCCACAATGAGCAGTTCTTC. Translated: CASNFRGPHNEQFF.

The rearrangement uses TRBV12-5 and TRBJ2-7; 7 positions agree with TRBD1. The CDR3 is 14 residues long. J lost 2 bases, V lost 5 bases, and 6 bases had no gene match. Germline values: CDR1 LGHNT, CDR2 FRNRAP. CDR3 residues: CASGQQGSAYEQYF. The CDR3 nucleotides are TGTGCTAGTGGTCAACAGGGGTCAGCCTACGAGCAGTACTTC.

The chain combines TRBV7-6 with TRBJ2-7; TRBD1 is a possible D gene (6 bases). CDR1 SGHVS and CDR2 FNYEAQ come from the germline V gene. The V end was cut by 5 bases, the J end by 2 bases, with 22 bases between. This CDR3 is built from 17 residues. In DNA form, the CDR3 reads TGTGCCAGCAGCCCTAGGGCATTGGACAGCCTAACCTACGAGCAGTACTTC. Residues: CASSPRALDSLTYEQYF.

This rearrangement joins TRBV9 to TRBJ1-2, with 12 bases lining up with TRBD1. The V gene end was trimmed by 4 bases and the J gene end by 7 bases; junction bases not matched to a gene: 11. There are 16 residues in the CDR3. Germline V gives CDR1 SGDLS, CDR2 YYNGEE. CDR3 nucleotide sequence: TGTGCCAGCAGCCCCCGAGTATGGGGACAGGGGGCTGGCTACACCTTC. Protein product: CASSPRVWGQGAGYTF. The full variable domain, rest sourced from reference TRBV9 and TRBJ1-2, is DSGVTQTPKHLITATGQRVTLRCSPRSGDLSVYWYQQSLDQGLQFLIQYYNGEERAKGNILERFSAQQFPDLHSELNLSSLELGDSALYFCASSPRVWGQGAGYTFGSGTRLTVV.

This clone was counted a single time. This chain connects TRBV7-8 to TRBJ2-4; TRBD2 matches 7 bases. This CDR3 region has 11 residues. J gave up 13 bases and V 5 bases, and 5 bases lay outside the gene matches. CDR1 and CDR2 (germline): SGHVS, FQNEAQ. The CDR3 here is CASSLGGWQYF. The DNA of the CDR3 is TGTGCCAGCAGCCTCGGGGGGTGGCAGTACTTC.